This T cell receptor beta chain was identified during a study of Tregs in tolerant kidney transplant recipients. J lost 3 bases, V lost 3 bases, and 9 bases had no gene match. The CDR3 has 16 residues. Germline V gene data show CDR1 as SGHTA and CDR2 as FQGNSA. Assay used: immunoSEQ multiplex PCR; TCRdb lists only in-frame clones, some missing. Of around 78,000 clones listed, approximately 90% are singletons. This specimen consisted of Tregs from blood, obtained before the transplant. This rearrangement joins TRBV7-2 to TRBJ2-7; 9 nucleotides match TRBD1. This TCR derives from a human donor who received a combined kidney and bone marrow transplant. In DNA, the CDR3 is TGTGCCAGCAGCTTTTTAACGGGACAGGGCATCTACGAGCAGTACTTC. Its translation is CASSFLTGQGIYEQYF.